The clone carrying this T cell receptor (beta chain) came up many times. Its antigen remains unidentified. Trimming took 6 bases from V and 1 from J, leaving 16 bases between them. The CDR3 is 15 residues long. CDR1 and CDR2 from the germline V gene are DFQATT and SNEGSKA (reference sequence). This sample was taken from a study of human T cells and chemical hapten exposure. Study overall: In the roughly 24-week study, patients were dosed weekly with diphenylcyclopropenone on the scalp throughout. Overall study findings and caveats: Because all patients had alopecia, their immune responses might differ from healthy ones.

Time point described: patch test 1, 2 weeks after DPC sensitization. Described treatment: therapeutic diphenylcyclopropenone sensitization with weekly scalp DPC. Researchers sampled blood before each patch test went on. TCRdb fed the RACE reads into MiXCR, producing one record per CDR3 protein. The sample records 370,000 or so distinct CDR3 sequences, approximately 5% being singletons. This sequence was found in a woman aged 50 to 60 with alopecia areata. Some clones in this sample may be carry-over from other donors' samples. The sequencing here drew on whole blood, taken in connection with sensitization to the hapten diphenylcyclopropenone (DPC). This chain joins TRBV20-1 and TRBJ1-5; D is ambiguous. For the CDR3, the DNA is TGCAGTGCAAGTCCTGTAGCGGGCAGCAATCAGCCCCAGCATTTT. It translates to CSASPVAGSNQPQHF.